This T cell receptor (beta chain) appears in the sequencing data of a study of early T cells in non-severe SARS-CoV-2 infection (dated by TCRdb to about 2021). In the study overall: Because TCR sequencing relied on bulk RNA taken from unsorted whole blood, pairing of alpha and beta chains was not possible. Paper-wide results and their limitations: VDJdb matching was skewed toward anti-spike CD8 responses, so virus-specific expansions were likely underestimated and private and CD4 specificities were missed.

As to this clonotype: Its antigen remains undetermined. No base-level quality is on record; no much larger clone is a single base apart.

The library was generated by 5' RACE. The instrument was a NextSeq 500. In the TCR library protocol, unique molecular identifiers were attached to individual cDNA molecules to correct for PCR bias and sequencing error. Both TCR alpha and beta chains were sequenced, and tight co-correlation was observed between alpha and beta sequence abundances in each sample. The study's processing was this. V gene, J gene and CDR3 annotation of TCR sequences was performed with Decombinator V4. Expanded TCRs were defined as changing significantly between any two time points under a Poisson model with p below 0.0001. TCR abundances were normalised to the total number of TCRs sequenced per sample and expressed as counts per million. VDJdb, accessed 1 November 2021, was searched for CMV, EBV and SARS-CoV-2 annotated TCRs, with TCRs annotated for multiple antigens excluded. TCRdb trimmed public reads at Q25 via fastp, called clones via MiXCR and kept in-frame beta chains. One record per CDR3 amino acid sequence lists the most common genes and DNA. These V and J calls derive from TCRdb rather than the authors' analysis. The table for this sample lists tens of thousands of distinct CDR3 sequences; roughly 11% of them were counted only once. Jointly, the top ten make up approximately 5% of the sample.

This was a case-control study nested in a cohort of healthcare workers in London, UK, who had nasopharyngeal swab PCR tests and blood samples taken every week. Healthcare workers were recruited during the week of the UK lockdown, between 23 and 31 March 2020, and followed weekly for up to about 15 weeks. The sequence came from an adult who was a healthcare worker with PCR-confirmed SARS-CoV-2 infection or an uninfected control (not recorded which). Specimen: whole blood, collected at baseline.

The CDR3 reads as follows: CSVKRRDYTDTQYF. In nucleotide form, the sequence is TGCAGCGTAAAACGCCGGGACTACACAGATACGCAGTATTTT. The sequence is built from TRBV29-1 and TRBJ2-3, and 7 junction bases match TRBD2. The CDR3 goes from the cysteine to the phenylalanine over 14 residues. Only the CDR3 portion is preserved as DNA: 42 bases, with reading frame beginning at the first base. From V the trimming removes 6 bases and from J it removes 2 bases, while the gene matches leave 8 bases of the junction unaccounted for. The germline V gene yields SQVTM for CDR1 and ANQGSEA for CDR2.